Presented here are 20 T cell receptor beta chains from one specimen sequenced in a study of OX40 agonist ivuxolimab in advanced cancers. Profiling relied on immunoSEQ multiplex PCR, and the TCRdb table lists in-frame clones only, not all of them. The table shows 82,000 or so clones, with 80% to 95% occurring only once. The sequencing used CD4+ or CD8+ T cells sorted from blood, collected in a trial of the OX40 agonist ivuxolimab. The receptors shown here come from an adult with an advanced solid tumor such as melanoma, head and neck, liver or kidney cancer.

The chain joins TRBV27 to TRBJ1-5; D not certain. Germline V gene sequence: CDR1 MNHEY, CDR2 SMNVEV (reference sequence). This CDR3 is built from 15 residues. V gave up 5 bases and J gave up 0 bases, with 11 bases separating them. The CDR3 bases are TGTGCCAGCAGTCTACGGGCAAATAGCAATCAGCCCCAGCATTTT. Its protein is CASSLRANSNQPQHF.

This clone was detected once. The junction does not match germline at one end; this may be a read error. The chain couples TRBV7-7 to TRBJ2-1; 10 bases are shared with TRBD2. From germline, CDR1 is SSHAT and CDR2 FNYEAQ (reference sequence). The CDR3 runs 20 residues. The CDR3 nucleotides read TGTGCTAGCAGCTTAGGGGCTGCTAGCGGGAGTCAGGGCTCCTACAATGAGCAGTTCTTC. Amino acids: CASSLGAASGSQGSYNEQFF.

V and J are TRBV18 and TRBJ2-7; a weak D match, TRBD1 (6 bases). CDR1 is KGHSH and CDR2 is LQKENI in the germline V gene. The V gene lost 6 bases and the J gene lost 1 base, with 10 bases spanning the gap. CDR3 size: 13 residues. In DNA, the CDR3 is TGTGCCAGCTCTGATCAGGGGTCCTACGAGCAGTACTTC. Its protein product is CASSDQGSYEQYF.

This chain connects TRBV23-1 to TRBJ1-1, with D unclear. TRBV23-1 is assigned to the ORF class and has an uncertain function. This CDR3 comprises 15 residues. V was trimmed by 7 bases and J by 2 bases, leaving 17 bases between them. As DNA, the CDR3 is TGCGCCAGCACCCTCAATAGAGGGCCAAACACTGAAGCTTTCTTT. Protein: CASTLNRGPNTEAFF.

The chain couples TRBV6-1 to TRBJ1-5; D gene uncertain. The CDR3 consists of 15 residues. Trimming removed 4 bases from V and 7 bases from J, with 17 bases in between. Looked up from germline, CDR1 is MNHNS and CDR2 is SASEGT. For the CDR3, the DNA is TGTGCCAGCAGTGCATCCACGTCGATGGTACAGCCCCAGCATTTT. It encodes CASSASTSMVQPQHF.

Here the CDR3 reads CASSPGEKLFF. In DNA, the CDR3 is TGTGCCAGCAGTCCCGGTGAAAAACTGTTTTTT. The V gene is TRBV6-6, the J gene TRBJ1-4; D call uncertain. V lost 5 bases and J lost 7, with 5 bases in between. This CDR3 comprises 11 residues. Germline V gene data show CDR1 as MNHNY and CDR2 as SVGAGI (reference sequence).

The V gene is TRBV7-9, the J gene TRBJ1-2; D ambiguous. This CDR3 spans 13 amino acids. With 11 bases removed from V and 3 bases from J, the gap between germline ends came to 16 bases. In germline, CDR1 is SEHNR, CDR2 FQNEAQ (reference sequence). The CDR3 region has the DNA TGTGCCCTACACGGCGGCGCTGACTATGGCTACACCTTC. Encoded protein: CALHGGADYGYTF.

The CDR3 DNA is TGCAGCGCTGAGACAGGGGCAGATGAAAAACTGTTTTTT. Translating gives CSAETGADEKLFF. The V call is TRBV29-1, the J call TRBJ1-4; 8 bases match TRBD1. The length of the CDR3 is 13 residues. V trimming: 7 bases; J trimming: 6 bases; junction bases outside the gene matches: 7. Germline values: CDR1 SQVTM, CDR2 ANQGSEA.

The V and J genes are TRBV11-1 and TRBJ1-1; D remains ambiguous. This CDR3 region has 14 residues. The V gene's germline CDR1 is SGHAT and CDR2 FQDESV (reference sequence). The ends were cut back, 7 bases at V and 7 bases at J, with 19 bases in the middle. The CDR3 loop reads CASTKDTRGVEAFF. The CDR3 DNA is TGTGCCAGCACCAAAGACACCCGAGGAGTTGAAGCTTTCTTT.

CDR3: CASSMSGTKFYEQYF. The CDR3 DNA is TGTGCCAGTAGTATGAGCGGGACAAAGTTCTACGAGCAGTACTTC. The chain links TRBV19 to TRBJ2-7; possible D gene TRBD2, 7 bases. Between the trimmed V and J ends, which lost 3 bases and 3 bases, there was a span of 15 bases. The CDR3 runs to 15 residues. Germline CDR1 is LNHDA and CDR2 is SQIVND (reference sequence).

V is TRBV5-1 and J is TRBJ2-7, with a weak D call TRBD2 (5 bases). Germline V gene lookup returns CDR1 SGHRS and CDR2 YFSETQ. The CDR3 is 12 amino acids. Trimming pared 1 base from V and 4 bases from J, leaving 6 bases between. The CDR3 region is CASSLTGYEQYF. CDR3 bases: TGCGCCAGCAGCTTGACGGGGTACGAGCAGTACTTC.

The chain links TRBV5-1 to TRBJ2-7; possibly TRBD1 for D (6 bases). Trimming left V 0 bases short and J 3 bases short, with 10 bases between. CDR1 is SGHRS and CDR2 is YFSETQ in the germline V gene. This CDR3 has 14 amino acids. This CDR3 is CASSLGQGNYEQYF. The CDR3, as DNA: TGCGCCAGCAGCTTGGGGCAGGGGAACTACGAGCAGTACTTC.

The chain is built from TRBV7-3 and TRBJ2-3; D is unclear. Between the trimmed V and J ends, which lost 1 base and 3 bases, there was a span of 5 bases. The germline V gene has CDR1 SGHTA and CDR2 FQGTGA. The CDR3 sequence is 13 residues long. The chain's CDR3 is CASSLRDTDTQYF. CDR3 nucleotides: TGTGCCAGCAGCTTAAGGGATACAGATACGCAGTATTTT.

The chain joins TRBV7-9 to TRBJ2-5; possibly TRBD1 for D (5 bases). V was shortened by 5 bases and J by 7 bases, with 14 bases between the two germline ends. Germline V CDR1 and CDR2: SEHNR, FQNEAQ (reference sequence). There are 13 residues in the CDR3. Written as DNA, the CDR3 is TGTGCCAGCAGCCGGACACTGGCTCGGACCCAGTACTTC. Amino acid sequence: CASSRTLARTQYF.

This chain connects TRBV6-5 to TRBJ2-7; possible D gene TRBD2, 6 bases. The CDR3 sequence is 15 residues long. V gave up 0 bases and J gave up 3 bases, with 12 bases separating them. From germline, CDR1 is MNHEY and CDR2 SVGAGI. The CDR3 loop is CASSYSGLSGYEQYF. The CDR3 DNA follows: TGTGCCAGCAGTTACTCGGGACTTTCAGGCTACGAGCAGTACTTC.

This chain joins TRBV30 and TRBJ1-4; D possibly corresponds to TRBD1 (5 bases). This CDR3 spans 15 amino acids. V was shortened by 4 bases and J by 0 bases, with 12 bases between the two germline ends. CDR1 and CDR2 (germline): GTSNPN, SVGIG (reference sequence). CDR3 sequence: CAWNPGLATNEKLFF. In DNA form, the CDR3 reads TGTGCCTGGAACCCAGGGCTGGCAACTAATGAAAAACTGTTTTTT.

The J gene is TRBJ2-5, the V gene TRBV18, with unresolved D. This CDR3 has 12 amino acids. V was cut by 2 bases and J by 4 bases, with 5 bases left in between. Germline V gene lookup returns CDR1 KGHSH and CDR2 LQKENI. CDR3 protein: CASSPGPETQYF. CDR3 bases: TGTGCCAGCTCACCAGGTCCAGAGACCCAGTACTTC.

The V gene is TRBV19, the J gene TRBJ1-1, with D possibly matching TRBD1 (6 bases). The CDR3 is 13 amino acids. CDR1 is LNHDA, CDR2 SQIVND, per germline (reference sequence). V lost 8 bases to trimming and J lost 3 bases, with 13 bases between them. CDR3 nucleotide sequence: TGTGCCAGTTTTGCAGGGGCTCACACTGAAGCTTTCTTT. Translation: CASFAGAHTEAFF.

CDR3 region: CASSFTTGVNTEAFF. CDR3 nucleotide sequence: TGTGCCAGCAGCTTCACTACAGGGGTGAACACTGAAGCTTTCTTT. This sequence joins TRBV7-3 and TRBJ1-1; 7 bases align to TRBD1. Losses at the gene ends were 3 bases for V and 0 bases for J; bases not matched to a gene: 4. Germline CDR1 SGHTA, CDR2 FQGTGA. The CDR3 length is 15 residues.

This clone was recorded once. Germline and junction disagree at one end, which may indicate a read error. The CDR3 protein is CASILRPGTGIFF. The CDR3 DNA follows: TGTGCCAGCATCTTACGTCCCGGGACGGGGATTTTCTTC. The rearrangement joins TRBV6-5 to TRBJ2-7, with D possibly being TRBD1 or TRBD2 (5 bases each). CDR3 length: 13 residues. The germline CDR1 and CDR2 sequences are MNHEY and SVGAGI.